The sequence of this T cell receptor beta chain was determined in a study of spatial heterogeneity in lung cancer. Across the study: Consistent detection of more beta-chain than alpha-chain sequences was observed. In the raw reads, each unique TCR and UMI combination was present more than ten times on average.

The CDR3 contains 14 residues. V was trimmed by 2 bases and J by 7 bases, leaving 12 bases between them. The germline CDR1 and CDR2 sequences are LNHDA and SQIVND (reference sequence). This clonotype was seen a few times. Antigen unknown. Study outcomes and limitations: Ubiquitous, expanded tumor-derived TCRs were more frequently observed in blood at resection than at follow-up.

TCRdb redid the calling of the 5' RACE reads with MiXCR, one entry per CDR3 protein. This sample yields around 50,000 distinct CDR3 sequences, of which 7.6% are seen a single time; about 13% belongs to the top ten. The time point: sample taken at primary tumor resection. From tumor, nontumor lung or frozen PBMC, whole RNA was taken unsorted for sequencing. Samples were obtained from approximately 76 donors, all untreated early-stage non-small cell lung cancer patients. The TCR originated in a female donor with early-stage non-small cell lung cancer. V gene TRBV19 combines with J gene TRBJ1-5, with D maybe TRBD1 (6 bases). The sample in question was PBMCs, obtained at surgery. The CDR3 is CASSIRGAGQPQHF. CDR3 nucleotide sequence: TGTGCCAGTAGTATACGGGGGGCAGGGCAGCCCCAGCATTTT. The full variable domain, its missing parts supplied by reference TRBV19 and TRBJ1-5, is DGGITQSPKYLFRKEGQNVTLSCEQNLNHDAMYWYRQDPGQGLRLIYYSQIVNDFQKGDIAEGYSVSREKKESFPLTVTSAQKNPTAFYLCASSIRGAGQPQHFGDGTRLSIL.